One TCR beta chain is described in this entry. As handled by the study authors: Amplified reference gene primers provided the basis for estimating nucleated cell counts. Only in-frame clones appear in the TCRdb table, and some are missing; sequencing was by immunoSEQ multiplex PCR. For V, J and clone size, that table is used; D and trimming come from the DNA. The top ten clones hold approximately 1.5% of a sample with approximately 280,000 clones, nearly 90% of them seen once. Germline CDR1 MDHEN, CDR2 SYDVKM. The CDR3 runs to 15 residues. The ends lost 7 bases at V and 4 bases at J; junction bases unmatched: 11. The data originate from a study of blood T cell repertoires in COVID-19. As for the study in general: The study drew acute and convalescent COVID-19 samples from the United States, Italy and Spain. Sample material is recorded as cDNA or gDNA derived from T cells, B-cell-depleted T cells, or PBMCs.

The J gene is TRBJ2-5, the V gene TRBV28, with 8 nucleotides matching TRBD2. The clonotype originates from a young woman with acute COVID-19. Source material: PBMCs or T cells enriched from blood (not recorded which). The CDR3 nucleotides read TGTGCCAGCACCCCCGGGGGACTAGGAATAGAGACCCAGTACTTC. It specifies CASTPGGLGIETQYF.